Detailed here is one T cell receptor (beta chain). Its cognate antigen is unknown. The data were obtained in a study of radiotherapy plus CTLA-4 blockade in lung cancer. Study as a whole: Among all patients, around 18% showed objective responses, while about 34% had disease control.

Focal radiation plus CTLA-4 blockade with ipilimumab was administered to patients who had chemo-refractory metastatic non-small-cell lung cancer. There are 15 residues in the CDR3. Germline values: CDR1 SGHKS, CDR2 YYEKEE (reference sequence). Deletions cut 4 bases from V and 10 bases from J, with 23 bases between. The method was immunoSEQ multiplex PCR; TCRdb's version includes in-frame clones alone and lacks a portion of them. The sample records around 72,000 clones, around 73% being singletons. Findings of the study overall: TCR clones from tumors expanded in blood after radiotherapy plus ipilimumab. The best predictor of response was reported to be early blood T cell clone dynamics, with interferon-beta.

The origin of this receptor is a human donor with non-small cell lung cancer who had a complete response to radiotherapy plus ipilimumab. V usage is TRBV5-5 and J usage is TRBJ1-2; TRBD1 might be the D (5 bases). The sequencing here drew on peripheral blood, taken from a patient treated with radiotherapy plus ipilimumab. The CDR3 DNA follows: TGTGCCAGCAGCCCACTTGACCCCAGGGAACCCGACTACACCTTC. It translates to CASSPLDPREPDYTF.